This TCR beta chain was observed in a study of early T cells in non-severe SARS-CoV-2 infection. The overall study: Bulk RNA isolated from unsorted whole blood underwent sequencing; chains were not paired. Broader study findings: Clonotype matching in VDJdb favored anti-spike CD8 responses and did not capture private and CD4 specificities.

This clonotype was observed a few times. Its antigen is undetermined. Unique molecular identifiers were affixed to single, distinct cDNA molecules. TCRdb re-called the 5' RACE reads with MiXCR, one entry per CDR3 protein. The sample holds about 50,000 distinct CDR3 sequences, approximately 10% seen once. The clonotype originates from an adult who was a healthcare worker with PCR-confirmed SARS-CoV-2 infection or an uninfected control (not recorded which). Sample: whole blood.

Written as DNA, the CDR3 is TGTGCCAGCAGCTTAGCATGGGGGGGACCCGCATCTGGGGCCAACGTCCTGACTTTC. Translating it yields CASSLAWGGPASGANVLTF. V usage is TRBV11-1 and J usage is TRBJ2-6, with 7 bases aligning to TRBD2. This CDR3 contains 19 residues. V trimming: 0 bases; J trimming: 1 base; junction bases outside the gene matches: 9. Germline V gives CDR1 SGHAT, CDR2 FQDESV (reference sequence).